Listed below are T cell receptor beta chains from one sample, sequenced in a study of blood T cell repertoires in COVID-19. Using immunoSEQ multiplex PCR, the repertoire was profiled, and TCRdb retains in-frame clones only, with some absent. This sample has some 490,000 clones, with about nine tenths found just once. The sequencing sample was made of PBMCs or T cells enriched from blood (not recorded which). The source of these receptors is a woman aged 60-75 years who had recovered from COVID-19. The CDR3 runs from the conserved cysteine through the conserved F or W.

TRBJ2-2,TRBV18,CASSPRGANTGELFF
TRBJ2-5,TRBV25-1,CASSSPTGGETQYF
TRBJ2-1,TRBV5-4,CASNHPGEGGNEQFF
TRBJ2-3,TRBV4-1,CASSQEPGGGSTDTQYF
TRBJ2-3,TRBV15,CATSREVMRGGGAGDTQYF
TRBJ1-4,TRBV2,CASRKGQGNEKLFF
TRBJ2-1,TRBV5-1,CASSPTAISYNEQFF
TRBJ2-7,TRBV10-3,CAIGFTGGYEQYF
TRBJ1-1,TRBV5-1,CASSLGVWENEAFF
TRBJ2-1,TRBV5-1,CASRNLDRGYNEQFF
TRBJ1-1,TRBV4-1,CASSRTGGENTEAFF
TRBJ2-1,TRBV7-9,CASSLAQGAWNEQFF
TRBJ1-2,TRBV6-1,CASSDHGRGRVSYGYTF
TRBJ1-1,TRBV24-1,CATGGFRVGLNGLGEAFF
TRBJ1-6,TRBV5-4,CASSLAGTSSPLHF
TRBJ1-4,TRBV5-6,CASSLRQGDLFF
TRBJ2-2,TRBV30,CAWGGGERELFF
TRBJ2-3,TRBV12-5,CASGLVRGPSTDTQYF
TRBJ2-3,TRBV24-1,CATSGGGWDTQYF
TRBJ2-3,TRBV2,CASRAGFSTDTQYF
TRBJ2-2,TRBV30,CAWRGQVYTGELFF
TRBJ2-5,TRBV19,CASSNGAQVETQYF
TRBJ2-7,TRBV18,CASSPGAQGYEQYF
TRBJ2-7,TRBV12-3/TRBV12-4,CASRKTGSYEQYF
TRBJ2-3,TRBV5-4,CASSGRDTDTQYF
TRBJ2-3,TRBV10-1,CASSEVGSGDTQYF
TRBJ2-3,TRBV5-1,CASSPLGLPSSTDTQYF
TRBJ1-3,TRBV7-9,CASSLTASSNTIYF
TRBJ1-5,TRBV18,CASSATGGSNQPQHF